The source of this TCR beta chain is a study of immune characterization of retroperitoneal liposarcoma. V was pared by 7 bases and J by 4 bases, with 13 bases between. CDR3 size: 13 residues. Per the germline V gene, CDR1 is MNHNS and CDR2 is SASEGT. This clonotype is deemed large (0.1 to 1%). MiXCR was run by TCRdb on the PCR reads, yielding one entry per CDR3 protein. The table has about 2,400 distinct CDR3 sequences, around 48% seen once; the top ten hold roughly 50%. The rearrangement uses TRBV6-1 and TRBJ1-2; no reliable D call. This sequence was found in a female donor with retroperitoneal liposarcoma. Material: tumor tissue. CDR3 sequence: CASIIAGGYGYTF. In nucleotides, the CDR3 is TGTGCCAGCATTATAGCAGGAGGCTATGGCTACACCTTC.